Listed here are 31 T cell receptor beta chains from one sample, sequenced in a study of early stage breast cancer tumors (dated by TCRdb to the late 2010s). Receptor libraries were prepared by the immunoSEQ multiplex PCR assay. TCRdb provides this immuneACCESS table in a form limited to in-frame rearrangements. Some clones are lacking; in checked studies, under half of them reflect an unresolved V gene, and why the rest are absent is not known. The sample records about 51,000 clones, around 80% of which are singletons. The ten largest clones capture around 3.4% of the sample. The sequenced sample consisted of blood. The source is a person aged 35 to 50 with breast cancer.

This rearrangement joins TRBV28 to TRBJ2-4, with D possibly called TRBD1 or TRBD2 (5 bases each). The CDR3 is made up of 17 amino acids. Looked up from germline, CDR1 is MDHEN and CDR2 is SYDVKM. V gave up 7 bases and J gave up 2 bases, with 21 bases separating them. CDR3 nucleotides: TGTGCCAGCACCCCTGTCTGGGGGTCTGGAACCAAAAACATTCAGTACTTC. Translating it yields CASTPVWGSGTKNIQYF.

This clone was counted a few times. This chain links TRBV7-8 with TRBJ1-1; D is undetermined. Looked up from germline, CDR1 is SGHVS and CDR2 is FQNEAQ. V lost 7 bases, J lost 11 bases, and 20 bases lay in between. The CDR3 is made up of 13 amino acids. The DNA of the CDR3 is TGTGCCAGCACTCGGCCGTCATCCCGGAAGGCTTTCTTT. Protein sequence: CASTRPSSRKAFF.

The chain has TRBV19 and TRBJ1-1, with D maybe TRBD1 (6 bases). The CDR3 is made up of 13 amino acids. V lost 10 bases and J 3 bases, leaving 15 bases between the germline ends. The germline gives CDR1 LNHDA, CDR2 SQIVND (reference sequence). The CDR3 DNA is TGTGCCACCTCGGACAGTCGGCACACTGAAGCTTTCTTT. Translating it yields CATSDSRHTEAFF.

This clone was observed a handful of times. This chain uses TRBV7-2 with TRBJ2-7, with D hard to call. Between the trimmed V and J ends, which lost 5 bases and 3 bases, there was a span of 8 bases. Germline V CDR1 and CDR2: SGHTA, FQGNSA. This CDR3 region has 12 residues. The CDR3 region has the DNA TGTGCCAGCAGCCTAGAGCTCTACGAGCAGTACTTC. Encoded protein: CASSLELYEQYF. Full variable domain (missing parts from reference TRBV7-2 and TRBJ2-7): GAGVSQSPSNKVTEKGKDVELRCDPISGHTALYWYRQSLGQGLEFLIYFQGNSAPDKSGLPSDRFSAERTGGSVSTLTIQRTQQEDSAVYLCASSLELYEQYFGPGTRLTVT.

This clone showed up just a few times. The rearrangement uses TRBV4-1 and TRBJ2-1; 8 bases are shared with TRBD1. The trim removed 4 bases at V and 5 bases at J, leaving 4 bases unmatched. Germline lookup yields CDR1 MGHRA and CDR2 YSYEKL. The length of the CDR3 is 14 residues. The CDR3 region is CASSRQGSDNEQFF. The CDR3 region has the DNA TGCGCCAGCAGCCGACAGGGGTCAGACAATGAGCAGTTCTTC.

The rearrangement joins TRBV19 to TRBJ2-7; TRBD2 agrees at 9 bases. The CDR3 length is 16 residues. Losses at the gene ends were 6 bases for V and 0 bases for J; bases not matched to a gene: 9. The germline CDR1 and CDR2 sequences are LNHDA and SQIVND (reference sequence). The CDR3 here is CASRETSGASSYEQYF. The CDR3 DNA sequence: TGTGCCAGTAGGGAGACTAGCGGAGCTAGCTCCTACGAGCAGTACTTC.

This clone has only a few counts. In DNA, the CDR3 is TGTGCCAGCACTTCCACAATGGGGGGGGGCCTGAACACTGAAGCTTTCTTT. It encodes CASTSTMGGGLNTEAFF. This sequence joins TRBV2 and TRBJ1-1; TRBD1 might be the D (6 bases). CDR1 is SNHLY, CDR2 FYNNEI, per germline. Trimming removed 7 bases from V and 0 bases from J, with 21 bases in between. CDR3 length: 17 amino acids.

This chain connects TRBV19 to TRBJ1-1, with D uncertain. Germline CDR1 and CDR2: LNHDA and SQIVND (reference sequence). V was trimmed by 1 base and J by 0 bases, leaving 6 bases between them. The CDR3 covers 14 residues. As DNA, the CDR3 is TGTGCCAGTAGTATAGGACCGATGAACACTGAAGCTTTCTTT. Translated: CASSIGPMNTEAFF.

The chain carries TRBV6-1 and TRBJ1-1, with a weak D call TRBD1 (6 bases). This CDR3 comprises 14 residues. Trimming left V 5 bases short and J 6 bases short, with 16 bases between. CDR1 is MNHNS and CDR2 is SASEGT in the germline V gene. The CDR3 protein is CASSTYQGTAEAFF. The CDR3 DNA reads TGTGCCAGCAGTACTTATCAGGGGACGGCTGAAGCTTTCTTT.

V gene TRBV9 combines with J gene TRBJ1-1; D call uncertain. The CDR3 totals 15 residues. The V gene's germline CDR1 is SGDLS and CDR2 YYNGEE. Trimming pared 6 bases from V and 3 bases from J, leaving 18 bases between. CDR3 sequence: CASKPGTQRYTEAFF. As DNA, the CDR3 is TGTGCCAGCAAACCGGGAACCCAAAGGTACACTGAAGCTTTCTTT.

The V call is TRBV7-9, the J call TRBJ1-1; a weak D match, TRBD1 (5 bases). The V and J ends lost 5 bases and 4 bases respectively, with 11 bases between them. The CDR3 runs to 13 residues. CDR1 and CDR2 from the germline V gene are SEHNR and FQNEAQ (reference sequence). CDR3 coding DNA: TGTGCCAGCAGCAGGGCCCAGGGCACTGAAGCTTTCTTT. Encoded protein: CASSRAQGTEAFF.

The V gene is TRBV2, the J gene TRBJ2-7, with D possibly matching TRBD2 (5 bases). V was shortened by 3 bases and J by 5 bases, with 11 bases between the two germline ends. Germline CDR1 reads SNHLY; CDR2 reads FYNNEI. The CDR3 length is 13 residues. In DNA form, the CDR3 reads TGTGCCAGCAGTGACGTGGGGAGCCACGAGCAGTACTTC. Amino acid sequence: CASSDVGSHEQYF.

The chain employs TRBV7-8 and TRBJ1-1; 7 positions match TRBD1. This CDR3 comprises 15 residues. V was pared by 2 bases and J by 7 bases, with 10 bases of the junction left unmatched. The V gene's germline CDR1 is SGHVS and CDR2 FQNEAQ. The CDR3: CASSLLPGGQIEAFF. The CDR3 DNA follows: TGTGCCAGCAGCTTACTCCCCGGGGGACAGATTGAAGCTTTCTTT.

The rearrangement links TRBV30 to TRBJ2-7; weak D call: TRBD1 (5 bases). This CDR3 is 14 amino acids long. Germline V gene data show CDR1 as GTSNPN and CDR2 as SVGIG (reference sequence). V lost 1 base to trimming and J lost 3 bases, with 13 bases between them. The CDR3 is CAWSGNPQGYEQYF. For the CDR3, the DNA is TGTGCCTGGAGTGGCAACCCCCAGGGCTACGAGCAGTACTTC. The full variable domain, completed using reference TRBV30 and TRBJ2-7, is SQTIHQWPATLVQPVGSPLSLECTVEGTSNPNLYWYRQAAGRGLQLLFYSVGIGQISSEVPQNLSASRPQDRQFILSSKKLLLSDSGFYLCAWSGNPQGYEQYFGPGTRLTVT.

This clone was observed a single time. The J gene is TRBJ1-5, the V gene TRBV6-6; the D is unclear. From germline, CDR1 is MNHNY and CDR2 SVGAGI (reference sequence). Trimming cost V 7 bases and J 0 bases, with 7 bases left between them. The CDR3 spans 13 residues. This chain's CDR3 is CASTPNSNQPQHF. In nucleotides, the CDR3 is TGTGCCAGCACTCCAAATAGCAATCAGCCCCAGCATTTT.

CDR3 nucleotides: TGTGCCACCACAGCCTTGGATGAGCAGTTCTTC. This codes for CATTALDEQFF. The rearrangement links TRBV6-5 to TRBJ2-1; unclear D gene. This CDR3 contains 11 residues. V was shortened by 10 bases and J by 8 bases, with 12 bases between the two germline ends. Germline V CDR1 and CDR2: MNHEY, SVGAGI.

The CDR3 loop reads CASSLNLGQEADTQYF. DNA of the CDR3: TGTGCCAGCAGTTTAAACCTCGGACAGGAGGCAGATACGCAGTATTTT. This rearrangement joins TRBV27 to TRBJ2-3, with 7 nucleotides matching TRBD1. V dropped 2 bases and J dropped 4; count of bases not matched to a gene: 9. Per the germline V gene, CDR1 is MNHEY and CDR2 is SMNVEV (reference sequence). The CDR3 runs 16 residues.

This sequence joins TRBV10-3 and TRBJ2-1; TRBD1 agrees at 7 bases. The trim removed 6 bases at V and 5 bases at J, leaving 7 bases unmatched. CDR1 and CDR2 (germline): ENHRY, SYGVKD. CDR3 size: 14 residues. This CDR3 is CAISRDRKNNEQFF. DNA of the CDR3: TGTGCCATCAGCCGGGACAGAAAAAACAATGAGCAGTTCTTC.

This clone was found a few times. The chain has TRBV2 and TRBJ1-5; 9 bases match TRBD1. The germline V gene encodes CDR1 SNHLY and CDR2 FYNNEI. The CDR3 totals 17 residues. Trimming took 4 bases from V and 2 from J; bases not matched to a gene: 9. The CDR3 reads CASSAPGTGNGNQPQHF. CDR3 nucleotide sequence: TGTGCCAGCAGTGCCCCCGGGACAGGGAACGGCAATCAGCCCCAGCATTTT.

The rearrangement joins TRBV30 to TRBJ2-7; TRBD1 or TRBD2 may be the D gene (5 bases each). The germline CDR1 and CDR2 sequences are GTSNPN and SVGIG (reference sequence). V shed 4 bases and J shed 2 bases, with 12 bases lying between them. CDR3 size: 13 residues. CDR3 sequence (DNA): TGTGCCTGGAACCGGGACGGACCCTACGAGCAGTACTTC. This gives the protein CAWNRDGPYEQYF.

The J gene is TRBJ2-5, the V gene TRBV10-2; no clear D. Germline assignment: CDR1 WSHSY and CDR2 SAAADI. CDR3 size: 12 residues. The V and J ends lost 5 bases and 1 base respectively, with 5 bases between them. The CDR3, as DNA: TGCGCCAGCAGTTGGACCCAAGAGACCCAGTACTTC. Translated: CASSWTQETQYF.

The chain joins TRBV30 to TRBJ2-5; tentative D call: TRBD1 (6 bases). Germline V CDR1 and CDR2: GTSNPN, SVGIG (reference sequence). The length of the CDR3 is 14 residues. Trimming removed 1 base at V and 3 bases at J, with 12 bases between. The CDR3 nucleotides read TGTGCCTGGAGTGAATCTAACAGGGAAGAGACCCAGTACTTC. Protein: CAWSESNREETQYF.

This clone was seen once. The CDR3 reads CASSSLEGAGGYTF. The CDR3 nucleotides read TGTGCCAGCAGCTCCCTCGAGGGGGCCGGTGGCTACACCTTC. V is TRBV13 and J is TRBJ1-2; 7 bases agree with TRBD1. Trimming took 4 bases from V and 7 from J; bases not matched to a gene: 9. In germline, CDR1 is PRHDT, CDR2 FYEKMQ (reference sequence). The CDR3 totals 14 residues.

This chain links TRBV6-8 with TRBJ2-1; TRBD1 or TRBD2 may be the D gene (6 bases each). V was clipped by 6 bases and J by 6 bases, with 24 bases between them. CDR1 is MNHGY and CDR2 is SAAAGT in the germline V gene. This CDR3 comprises 17 residues. CDR3 region: CASRNRGGTPDSNEQFF. The DNA of the CDR3 is TGTGCCAGCAGGAACCGAGGGGGGACACCTGATAGCAATGAGCAGTTCTTC.

The V call is TRBV19, the J call TRBJ2-7; TRBD1 agrees at 7 bases. There are 13 residues in the CDR3. Trimming cost V 9 bases and J 0 bases; bases outside gene matches: 5. In germline, CDR1 is LNHDA, CDR2 SQIVND (reference sequence). CDR3 protein: CASRGQSSYEQYF. The CDR3 DNA follows: TGTGCCAGCAGGGGACAGAGCTCCTACGAGCAGTACTTC.

The chain couples TRBV11-1 to TRBJ1-4; D uncertain. The CDR3 has 16 amino acids. Trimming shortened V by 2 bases and J by 2 bases, and 12 bases separated the two germline ends. Germline V gene sequence: CDR1 SGHAT, CDR2 FQDESV (reference sequence). Here the CDR3 reads CASSLNWAKTNEKLFF. Written as DNA, the CDR3 is TGTGCCAGCAGCTTAAATTGGGCGAAGACTAATGAAAAACTGTTTTTT. Using reference TRBV11-1 and TRBJ1-4 for the parts outside the CDR3, the full variable domain is EAEVAQSPRYKITEKSQAVAFWCDPISGHATLYWYRQILGQGPELLVQFQDESVVDDSQLPKDRFSAERLKGVDSTLKIQPAELGDSAMYLCASSLNWAKTNEKLFFGSGTQLSVL.

This clone was detected a few times. Here the CDR3 reads CASSDPGLGSYNEQFF. CDR3 coding DNA: TGCGCCAGCAGCGATCCGGGACTAGGCTCCTACAATGAGCAGTTCTTC. V gene TRBV5-1 combines with J gene TRBJ2-1, with 8 positions matching TRBD2. The CDR3 is made up of 16 amino acids. V shed 4 bases and J 0 bases; nucleotides not matched to a gene: 6. CDR1 and CDR2 (germline): SGHRS, YFSETQ.

This clone has just a few counts. The chain carries TRBV5-4 and TRBJ2-7; D remains unclear. The V end lost 2 bases, the J end lost 3 bases, and 12 bases lay between the germline ends. From germline, CDR1 is SGHNT and CDR2 YYREEE (reference sequence). This CDR3 has 14 residues. CDR3 sequence: CASSFSSGVYEQYF. The CDR3, as DNA: TGTGCCAGCAGCTTTTCGTCCGGAGTCTACGAGCAGTACTTC.

The chain recombines TRBV7-2 with TRBJ1-2, with D unresolved. This CDR3 region has 14 residues. Trimming took off 1 base at V and 8 bases at J, with 14 bases between the two ends. Germline-derived CDR1 and CDR2 are SGHTA and FQGNSA. CDR3 amino acids: CASSLGPASGGYTF. The CDR3 DNA follows: TGTGCCAGCAGCTTAGGGCCGGCTTCGGGAGGCTACACCTTC.

The rearrangement uses TRBV6-1 and TRBJ2-7; no clear D. The germline CDR1 and CDR2 sequences are MNHNS and SASEGT. Trimming shortened V by 5 bases and J by 3 bases, and 11 bases separated the two germline ends. This CDR3 comprises 13 residues. DNA of the CDR3: TGTGCCAGCAGTCTAAATTCGAACTACGAGCAGTACTTC. Protein: CASSLNSNYEQYF.

The chain carries TRBV10-3 and TRBJ1-1; D is uncertain. This CDR3 is built from 14 residues. Trimming stripped 4 bases from V and 1 base from J, with 10 bases between. Germline CDR1 reads ENHRY; CDR2 reads SYGVKD. The CDR3 region has the DNA TGTGCCATCAGTGGCCGGCGGGGGAACACTGAAGCTTTCTTT. Its protein is CAISGRRGNTEAFF.